These T cell receptor beta chains were read from a single sample in a study of long-term antiretroviral therapy in people with HIV. TCRdb's table, derived via immunoSEQ multiplex PCR, lists solely in-frame clones and lacks some. Of about 28,000 clones detected, around 89% appear once; the ten largest clones hold about 8%. The sequences come from unsorted PBMCs, collected 3.2 years before starting antiretroviral therapy. The receptor set was obtained from a man in his fifties or sixties with HIV. CDR3s include the opening cysteine and the closing phenylalanine or tryptophan. A row's size may be missing; if present it is once, few, many or a size class.

j_gene,v_gene,len,abundance,CDR3aa
TRBJ2-2,TRBV9,16,.,CASSVAVGGSTGELFF
TRBJ1-5,TRBV6-5,15,.,CASSAPGQGNQPQHF
TRBJ2-1,TRBV5-1,16,.,CASSPGRGSSYNEQFF
TRBJ2-1,TRBV11-2,15,.,CASSLLLAGEVEQFF
TRBJ1-1,TRBV10-2,14,.,CASSGGTGGAEAFF
TRBJ2-5,TRBV18,16,.,CASSPSGTSVKETQYF
TRBJ1-2,TRBV15,13,.,CATSRDRGLGYTF
TRBJ1-6,TRBV4-3,15,.,CASSQDPAGASPLHF
TRBJ2-3,TRBV5-4,14,.,CASSLGVATDTQYF
TRBJ1-1,TRBV6-1,14,.,CASSVSQGPTEAFF
TRBJ1-2,TRBV27,15,.,CASSLGGHGPYGYTF
TRBJ1-5,TRBV6-1,14,.,CASSEGTGYQPQHF
TRBJ1-2,TRBV5-1,14,once,CASSLGDGYYGYTF
TRBJ2-1,TRBV2,16,.,CAIRARPESSYNEQFF
TRBJ2-3,TRBV5-4,15,.,CASSLYRDPTDTQYF
TRBJ2-7,TRBV19,15,.,CASSNGQGAAYEQYF
TRBJ2-1,TRBV9,15,.,CASSNSVSSYNEQFF
TRBJ1-3,TRBV16,13,.,CASSQLREGAIYF
TRBJ2-1,TRBV4-2,15,few,CASSQLSGQGARQFF
TRBJ2-3,TRBV5-1,13,once,CASEGTSADTQYF
TRBJ1-4,TRBV4-3,15,once,CASSQGVAENEKLFF
TRBJ2-7,TRBV7-2,13,.,CASSSLRAGEQYF
TRBJ2-1,TRBV5-1,19,.,CASSLVRLAGGRLGNEQFF
TRBJ2-6,TRBV28,19,.,CASSFPAGLRGSGANVLTF
TRBJ2-5,TRBV6-5,14,.,CASREGAAQETQYF
TRBJ2-1,TRBV11-2,13,.,CASSLVRASRQFF